This TCR beta chain originates from a study of HIV-infected patients and healthy controls. Study context: All patients had undetectable virus after a further year of therapy, most of the 16 by the second bleed. Notes on the study in general: HLA types of the donors remained undetermined. Compared with healthy controls, HIV-infected patients showed less CDR3 sharing between individuals.

This CDR3 spans 15 amino acids. Follow-up blood was drawn about 14 weeks, roughly three months, after antiretroviral therapy began. Whole blood was used without fractionation, so all unsorted peripheral T cells were included. Exclusions covered tumors, febrile or AIDS-related illness, and hepatitis B or C coinfection. This clonotype is medium-sized in the sample. Its matching antigen is unknown. Reverse transcription used 450 to 650 ng RNA and constant-region primers for alpha and beta. Using multiplexing indices, alpha and beta chain libraries were generated apart by chain-specific third strand synthesis. MiXCR was run by TCRdb on the 5' RACE reads, yielding one entry per CDR3 protein. The data contain thousands of distinct CDR3 sequences, roughly 8.7% of them singletons.

This specimen was blood, taken during antiretroviral therapy. The V gene is TRBV21-1, the J gene TRBJ1-5. TRBV21-1 counts as a pseudogene. This receptor was obtained from an adult with HIV infection. The CDR3 region has the DNA TGTGCCAGCAGCAAAGCGGCAAAACGGGGTCAGCCCCAGCATTTT. Amino acids: CASSKAAKRGQPQHF.